This TCR beta chain is from a study of CD8+ T cells in alopecia areata. About the research overall: Treated patients were given 5 to 10 mg oral tofacitinib twice daily. Patients remained on tofacitinib for 6 to 18 months and then went 6 months without it. Study-level points and caveats: Alphabeta T cells residing in normal skin are also sequenced in scalp samples.

The sample holds a few counts of this clone. Its antigen is still unknown. The CDR3 contains 15 residues. Trimming removed 6 bases from V and 0 bases from J; junction bases left unmatched: 5. In germline, CDR1 is MNHEY, CDR2 SMNVEV (reference sequence). Extraction of RNA preceded its reverse transcription into cDNA, which served as the sequencing template. Only in-frame clones appear in the TCRdb table, and some are missing; sequencing was by immunoSEQ multiplex PCR. The sample contains under 200,000 clones, around 59% of which appear only once. Noted treatment: oral pan-JAK inhibitor, 5-10 mg twice daily.

The V and J genes are TRBV27 and TRBJ2-3; 8 positions match TRBD1. The sequenced sample was CD4+ T cells sorted from blood, obtained at week 24, from a patient treated with tofacitinib. The clonotype comes from a human donor with alopecia areata. CDR3 amino acids: CASSIRGQSTDTQYF. The CDR3 DNA follows: TGTGCCAGCAGCATCAGGGGGCAGAGCACAGATACGCAGTATTTT.